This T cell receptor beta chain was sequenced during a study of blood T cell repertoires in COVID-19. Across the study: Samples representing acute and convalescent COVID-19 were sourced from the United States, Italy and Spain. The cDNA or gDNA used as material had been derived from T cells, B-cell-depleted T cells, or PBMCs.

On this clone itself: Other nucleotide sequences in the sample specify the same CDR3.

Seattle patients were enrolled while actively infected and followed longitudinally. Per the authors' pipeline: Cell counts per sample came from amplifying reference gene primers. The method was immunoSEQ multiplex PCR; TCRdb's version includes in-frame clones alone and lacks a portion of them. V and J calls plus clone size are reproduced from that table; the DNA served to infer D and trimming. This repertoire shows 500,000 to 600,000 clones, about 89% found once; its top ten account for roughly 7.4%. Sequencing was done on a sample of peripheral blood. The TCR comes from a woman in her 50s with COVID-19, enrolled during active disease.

The CDR3 DNA reads TGTGCCAGCAGTTCCCGGGGAGCTAACTATGGCTACACCTTC. It translates to CASSSRGANYGYTF. The V and J genes are TRBV6-5 and TRBJ1-2; D remains ambiguous. The germline V and J ends were trimmed by 4 bases and 0 bases, with 9 bases remaining between them. The CDR3 has 14 amino acids. Per the germline V gene, CDR1 is MNHEY and CDR2 is SVGAGI.